The 29 T cell receptor beta chains presented below share a single source sample, sequenced in a study of Graves' ophthalmopathy and Graves' hyperthyroidism. Amplification targeted the TCR beta CDR3 regions, with RNA transcripts as the source material. After a first-round RT-PCR with HTBI primers, a second-round multiplex PCR was run. TCRdb reprocessed the multiplex PCR reads with MiXCR, giving one entry per CDR3 protein. The repertoire consists of 360,000 or so distinct CDR3 sequences, with 15% to 20% occurring once and the leading ten covering 1.6%. Sequenced sample: peripheral blood. Every receptor here comes from a young woman with Graves' ophthalmopathy.

The rearrangement links TRBV12-3 or TRBV12-4 to TRBJ1-2, with D perhaps matching TRBD1 (6 bases). This CDR3 has 16 amino acids. V was trimmed by 4 bases and J by 2 bases, leaving 17 bases between them. CDR3 in DNA: TGTGCCAGCAGTTCCGGAGGTACAGGGAAGAACTATGGCTACACCTTC. It specifies CASSSGGTGKNYGYTF.

The sample holds many counts of this clonotype. CDR3 sequence reads: CASGNLAGSTGELFF. The DNA of the CDR3 is TGTGCTAGTGGAAATCTAGCGGGGAGCACCGGGGAGCTGTTTTTT. The genes are TRBV12-5 and TRBJ2-2; 9 positions agree with TRBD2. Germline V gene sequence: CDR1 LGHNT, CDR2 FRNRAP. After removal of 6 bases from V and 4 bases from J, the junction contained 6 bases not matched to a gene. The CDR3 covers 15 residues.

This clonotype has at least ten counts. The chain recombines TRBV5-5 with TRBJ1-1, with D possibly matching TRBD1 (6 bases). Germline CDR1 reads SGHKS; CDR2 reads YYEKEE (reference sequence). This CDR3 has 14 residues. V was shortened by 6 bases and J by 5 bases, with 17 bases between the two germline ends. Here the CDR3 DNA reads TGTGCCAGCACCCTGTCCGGGGGCGAGACTGAAGCTTTCTTT. Protein product: CASTLSGGETEAFF.

This clonotype was seen many times. The chain joins TRBV12-3 or TRBV12-4 to TRBJ1-2; D not resolved. Trimming took 0 bases from V and 7 from J, leaving 21 bases between them. The CDR3 extends over 17 amino acids. The CDR3 loop reads CASSLAIPGPRTSGYTF. CDR3 DNA: TGTGCCAGCAGTTTAGCGATACCCGGACCTAGAACCAGTGGCTACACCTTC.

The chain combines TRBV24-1 with TRBJ2-7, with TRBD2 identical over 9 bases. Germline lookup yields CDR1 KGHDR and CDR2 SFDVKD. Unmatched junction bases numbered 5, after V lost 4 bases and J lost 5 bases. This CDR3 is built from 14 residues. The CDR3 reads CATSDGTSLNEQYF. CDR3 nucleotides: TGTGCCACCAGTGACGGGACTAGCCTTAACGAGCAGTACTTC.

At least ten counts were recorded for this clonotype. The chain joins TRBV6-5 to TRBJ1-5, with D unresolved. Trimming took off 5 bases at V and 3 bases at J, with 8 bases between the two ends. This CDR3 is 13 amino acids long. CDR1 MNHEY and CDR2 SVGAGI come from the germline V gene. The CDR3 DNA reads TGTGCCAGCAGTACCGGGGACAATCAGCCCCAGCATTTT. This sequence encodes CASSTGDNQPQHF.

This clonotype was observed a handful of times. The chain couples TRBV19 to TRBJ1-2; D remains unclear. This CDR3 is built from 15 residues. Trimming took 1 base from V and 4 from J, leaving 13 bases between them. Germline CDR1 is LNHDA and CDR2 is SQIVND (reference sequence). The CDR3 protein is CASSIGAVDGYGYTF. The CDR3 nucleotides read TGTGCCAGTAGTATAGGAGCAGTGGACGGCTATGGCTACACCTTC.

The gene calls are TRBV12-3 or TRBV12-4 and TRBJ2-5; 10 positions agree with TRBD1. This CDR3 is built from 14 residues. V lost 3 bases and J lost 5; bases outside the gene matches: 3. The CDR3 reads CASSLGQGIETQYF. In DNA form, the CDR3 reads TGTGCCAGCAGTTTGGGACAGGGGATTGAGACCCAGTACTTC.

This clonotype was observed many times. This chain joins TRBV20-1 and TRBJ2-7, with a possible D match to TRBD2 (6 bases). CDR3 length: 13 amino acids. Trimming stripped 1 base from V and 2 bases from J, with 9 bases between. Germline CDR1 reads DFQATT; CDR2 reads SNEGSKA (reference sequence). This CDR3 reads CSARATRTYEQYF. The CDR3 nucleotides read TGCAGTGCTAGAGCGACTAGGACCTACGAGCAGTACTTC.

This clonotype was counted many times. V and J are TRBV6-2 or TRBV6-3 and TRBJ1-5, with D maybe TRBD1 (5 bases). Between the trimmed V and J ends, which lost 5 bases and 8 bases, there was a span of 13 bases. Germline assignment: CDR1 MNHEY and CDR2 SVGEGT. This CDR3 spans 13 amino acids. For the CDR3, the DNA is TGTGCCAGCAGTCGTTGGGGAGGGGAGCCCCAGCATTTT. Translating gives CASSRWGGEPQHF.

This clonotype was picked up many times. This chain links TRBV6-4 with TRBJ1-5; 8 bases agree with TRBD1. Unmatched junction bases numbered 6, after V lost 3 bases and J lost 2 bases. The CDR3 consists of 16 residues. Per germline, CDR1 MRHNA and CDR2 SNTAGT. The DNA of the CDR3 is TGTGCCAGCAGTGAAACAGGGGGATTGGGCAATCAGCCCCAGCATTTT. Translation: CASSETGGLGNQPQHF.

There are many counts of this clonotype. V is TRBV29-1 and J is TRBJ2-7, with D perhaps matching TRBD2 (6 bases). The germline V and J ends were trimmed by 4 bases and 2 bases, with 12 bases remaining between them. Germline CDR1 SQVTM, CDR2 ANQGSEA. This CDR3 spans 13 amino acids. The chain's CDR3 is CSVGSGSAYEQYF. CDR3 in DNA: TGCAGCGTTGGAAGCGGGTCCGCCTACGAGCAGTACTTC.

This clonotype was recorded only once. V usage is TRBV12-3 or TRBV12-4 and J usage is TRBJ1-1; 10 bases fit TRBD1. The CDR3 spans 15 residues. Germline trimming cut 6 bases from V and 10 bases from J; bases unmatched to any gene: 14. For the CDR3, the DNA is TGTGCCAGCAGCTCGGGGGACAGGGGCTACTTTGGAGCTTTCTTT. Its translation is CASSSGDRGYFGAFF.

The chain joins TRBV12-3 or TRBV12-4 to TRBJ2-5; 14 bases are a match to TRBD2. CDR3 length: 15 residues. After removal of 6 bases from V and 5 bases from J, the junction contained 5 bases not matched to a gene. The DNA of the CDR3 is TGTGCCAGCAGATGGACTAGCGGGAGGTACGAGACCCAGTACTTC. The encoded protein is CASRWTSGRYETQYF.

This clonotype was observed at least ten times. This chain joins TRBV11-2 and TRBJ1-6; the D is unclear. Germline V gene sequence: CDR1 SGHAT, CDR2 FQNNGV. Trimming cost V 5 bases and J 1 base, with 21 bases left between them. This CDR3 is 19 amino acids long. This CDR3 reads CASSRPPGRRGSYNSPLHF. In DNA, the CDR3 is TGTGCCAGCAGCCGCCCGCCAGGCAGGCGTGGTTCCTATAATTCACCCCTCCACTTT.

This clonotype was counted ten times or more. This chain uses TRBV2 with TRBJ1-6, with D perhaps matching TRBD1 (6 bases). In germline, CDR1 is SNHLY, CDR2 FYNNEI. The V end was cut by 5 bases, the J end by 9 bases, with 14 bases between. The CDR3 length is 14 residues. The CDR3 reads CASSQEGGGSPLHF. CDR3 sequence (DNA): TGTGCCAGCAGTCAGGAGGGGGGCGGTTCACCCCTCCACTTT. The full variable domain, completed using reference TRBV2 and TRBJ1-6, is EPEVTQTPSHQVTQMGQEVILRCVPISNHLYFYWYRQILGQKVEFLVSFYNNEISEKSEIFDDQFSVERPDGSNFTLKIRSTKLEDSAMYFCASSQEGGGSPLHFGNGTRLTVT.

This clonotype was counted ten times or more. The chain uses TRBV30 and TRBJ2-7, with 12 bases aligning to TRBD2. The CDR3 extends over 14 amino acids. The junction had 2 bases not matched to a gene; V was cut back by 0 bases and J by 5 bases. Germline assignment: CDR1 GTSNPN and CDR2 SVGIG (reference sequence). CDR3 bases: TGTGCCTGGAGTGTACTAGCGGGGGGCCACGAGCAGTACTTC. This translates into CAWSVLAGGHEQYF.

This clonotype was counted many times. This rearrangement joins TRBV27 to TRBJ1-5; TRBD1 is a possible D gene (6 bases). The length of the CDR3 is 14 residues. V lost 8 bases and J 5 bases, leaving 16 bases between the germline ends. Germline V gives CDR1 MNHEY, CDR2 SMNVEV (reference sequence). The CDR3 loop is CASAKGAGDQPQHF. CDR3 DNA sequence: TGTGCCAGCGCCAAAGGGGCAGGGGATCAGCCCCAGCATTTT.

This clonotype has a single count. This chain uses TRBV12-3 or TRBV12-4 with TRBJ2-2; D uncertain. Trimming pared 6 bases from V and 8 bases from J, leaving 22 bases between. The CDR3 is made up of 16 amino acids. CDR3 nucleotide sequence: TGTGCCAGCAGCCTCCCTTTGAGGACCAATGCGGGGGAGCTGTTTTTT. This encodes CASSLPLRTNAGELFF.

The V gene is TRBV30, the J gene TRBJ1-2; weak D call: TRBD1 (5 bases). CDR1 is GTSNPN, CDR2 SVGIG, per germline (reference sequence). V lost 2 bases and J 6 bases, leaving 16 bases between the germline ends. CDR3 length: 14 residues. The CDR3 coding sequence is TGTGCCTGGAGTCCCGGAAGGGGAACTCATGGCTACACCTTC. Translated: CAWSPGRGTHGYTF. Using reference TRBV30 and TRBJ1-2 for the parts outside the CDR3, the full variable domain is SQTIHQWPATLVQPVGSPLSLECTVEGTSNPNLYWYRQAAGRGLQLLFYSVGIGQISSEVPQNLSASRPQDRQFILSSKKLLLSDSGFYLCAWSPGRGTHGYTFGSGTRLTVV.

This clonotype was detected many times. The gene calls are TRBV5-1 and TRBJ2-5, with D tentatively TRBD1 or TRBD2 (5 bases each). Germline lookup yields CDR1 SGHRS and CDR2 YFSETQ. The CDR3 totals 16 residues. V was clipped by 4 bases and J by 2 bases, with 18 bases between them. CDR3 bases: TGCGCCAGCAGCGATCCGGGACGGGGAACACAAGAGACCCAGTACTTC. Its translation: CASSDPGRGTQETQYF. Filled out from reference TRBV5-1 and TRBJ2-5, the complete variable domain reads KAGVTQTPRYLIKTRGQQVTLSCSPISGHRSVSWYQQTPGQGLQFLFEYFSETQRNKGNFPGRFSGRQFSNSRSEMNVSTLELGDSALYLCASSDPGRGTQETQYFGPGTRLLVL.

In this sample, this clonotype turned up many times. V usage is TRBV27 and J usage is TRBJ1-5, with a tentative D call TRBD1 (6 bases). This CDR3 comprises 13 residues. V lost 6 bases and J 5 bases, leaving 11 bases between the germline ends. Germline V lookup: CDR1 MNHEY, CDR2 SMNVEV (reference sequence). CDR3: CASSVHRDQPQHF. CDR3 coding DNA: TGTGCCAGCAGCGTCCACAGGGATCAGCCCCAGCATTTT.

This clonotype showed up many times. The rearrangement joins TRBV19 to TRBJ1-6, with 9 bases identical to TRBD1. Germline CDR1 and CDR2: LNHDA and SQIVND (reference sequence). The CDR3 spans 16 residues. V was clipped by 5 bases and J by 8 bases; unmatched bases: 10. The CDR3 DNA is TGTGCCAGTAGTCTCCGGGGACAGGGCTCCGATTCACCCCTCCACTTT. This sequence encodes CASSLRGQGSDSPLHF.

This sequence joins TRBV28 and TRBJ2-5, with D perhaps matching TRBD1 (5 bases). Germline V gene lookup returns CDR1 MDHEN and CDR2 SYDVKM. The CDR3 covers 14 residues. Trimming left V 2 bases short and J 1 base short, with 8 bases between. The CDR3 nucleotides are TGTGCCAGCAGTTTACAGGGCTTCCAAGAGACCCAGTACTTC. Translation: CASSLQGFQETQYF.

At least ten counts were recorded for this clonotype. The chain uses TRBV27 and TRBJ1-6, with D perhaps TRBD1 (6 bases). V lost 5 bases to trimming and J lost 10 bases, with 21 bases between them. Looked up from germline, CDR1 is MNHEY and CDR2 is SMNVEV (reference sequence). This CDR3 has 16 residues. This CDR3 reads CASSKLAGTPRSPLHF. DNA of the CDR3: TGTGCCAGCAGTAAGTTAGCCGGGACACCACGGTCACCCCTCCACTTT.

This clonotype was recorded many times. V is TRBV4-2 and J is TRBJ2-2, with D perhaps matching TRBD2 (6 bases). The CDR3 runs to 15 residues. Germline V lookup: CDR1 LGHNA, CDR2 YNFKEQ. The germline V and J ends were trimmed by 0 bases and 6 bases, with 11 bases remaining between them. In DNA form, the CDR3 reads TGTGCCAGCAGCCAAGAGCCTAGCGTATCCGGGGAGCTGTTTTTT. Amino acid sequence: CASSQEPSVSGELFF.

This clonotype was seen at least ten times. This chain connects TRBV24-1 to TRBJ1-1; TRBD1 matches at 10 bases. V lost 7 bases and J lost 6; bases outside the gene matches: 10. The CDR3 consists of 15 residues. Germline-derived CDR1 and CDR2 are KGHDR and SFDVKD. The chain's CDR3 is CATSAGQGVLSEAFF. For the CDR3, the DNA is TGTGCCACCAGCGCTGGACAGGGGGTTTTATCTGAAGCTTTCTTT.

This clonotype was counted only a few times. The rearrangement uses TRBV18 and TRBJ1-1, with TRBD1 identical over 7 bases. The ends lost 4 bases at V and 1 base at J; junction bases unmatched: 9. CDR3 length: 16 residues. CDR1 is KGHSH and CDR2 is LQKENI in the germline V gene. CDR3 loop: CASSLPGGAGNTEAFF. As DNA, the CDR3 is TGTGCCAGCTCACTCCCAGGGGGAGCGGGGAACACTGAAGCTTTCTTT.

This clonotype was seen more than once but under ten times. The chain links TRBV19 to TRBJ2-2, with TRBD1 as a possible D gene (5 bases). Germline V gives CDR1 LNHDA, CDR2 SQIVND (reference sequence). Trimming took off 5 bases at V and 1 base at J, with 11 bases between the two ends. The CDR3 is 15 amino acids. CDR3 region: CASSVQQGNTGELFF. The CDR3 region has the DNA TGTGCCAGTAGTGTGCAGCAGGGGAACACCGGGGAGCTGTTTTTT.